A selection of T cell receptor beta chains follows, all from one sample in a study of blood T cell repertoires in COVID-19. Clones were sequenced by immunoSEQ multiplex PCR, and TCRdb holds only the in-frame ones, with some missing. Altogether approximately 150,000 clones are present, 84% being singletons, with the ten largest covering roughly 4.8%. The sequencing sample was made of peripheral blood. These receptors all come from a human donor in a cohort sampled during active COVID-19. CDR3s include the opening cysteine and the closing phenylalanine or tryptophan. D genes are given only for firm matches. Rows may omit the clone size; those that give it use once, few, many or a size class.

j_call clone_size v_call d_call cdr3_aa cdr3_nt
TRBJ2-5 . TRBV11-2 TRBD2 CASSLGPSGETQYF TGTGCCAGCAGCTTAGGGCCTAGCGGGGAGACCCAGTACTTC
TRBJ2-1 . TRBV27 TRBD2 CASSFLAGGGEQFF TGTGCCAGCAGTTTCTTAGCGGGGGGGGGCGAGCAGTTCTTC
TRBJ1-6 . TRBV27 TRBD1 CASSSWTGYNSPLHF TGTGCCAGCAGCTCCTGGACAGGGTATAATTCACCCCTCCACTTT
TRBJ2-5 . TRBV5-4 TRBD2 CASSLRTSGRLETQYF TGTGCCAGCAGCTTGAGAACTAGCGGGAGGTTGGAGACCCAGTACTTC
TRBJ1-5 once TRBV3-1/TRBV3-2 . CASSARGGEPQHF TGTGCCAGCAGCGCGCGGGGGGGGGAGCCCCAGCATTTT
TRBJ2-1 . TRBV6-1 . CASSEALEGWEQFF TGTGCCAGCAGTGAAGCGCTGGAGGGATGGGAGCAGTTCTTC
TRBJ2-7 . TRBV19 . CASSPTQGRFDEQYF TGTGCCAGTAGTCCGACACAGGGCAGGTTTGACGAGCAGTACTTC
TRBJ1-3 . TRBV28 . CASSLTHRVGNTIYF TGTGCCAGCAGTCTCACCCACAGGGTTGGAAACACCATATATTTT
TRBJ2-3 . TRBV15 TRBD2 CATSREGVAGVDTQYF TGTGCCACCAGCAGAGAAGGGGTAGCGGGAGTGGATACGCAGTATTTT
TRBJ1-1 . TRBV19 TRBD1 CASSPRGGRGAEAFF TGTGCCAGTAGTCCACGAGGGGGCAGGGGCGCGGAAGCTTTCTTT
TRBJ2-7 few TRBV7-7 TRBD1 CASSLAQGGSYEQYF TGTGCTAGCAGCCTCGCACAGGGGGGCTCCTACGAGCAGTACTTC
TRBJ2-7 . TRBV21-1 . CASSSDRGEQYF TGTGCCAGCAGCAGCGACAGGGGCGAGCAGTACTTC
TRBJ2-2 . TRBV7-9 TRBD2 CASSPTAGGSTGELFF TGTGCCAGCAGCCCAACCGCGGGGGGCAGCACCGGGGAGCTGTTTTTT
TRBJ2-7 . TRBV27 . CASSPHGKGEQYF TGTGCCAGCAGCCCACATGGTAAGGGGGAGCAGTACTTC
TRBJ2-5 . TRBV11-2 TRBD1 CASSSDRRQETQYF TGTGCCAGCAGCTCGGACAGGCGGCAGGAGACCCAGTACTTC
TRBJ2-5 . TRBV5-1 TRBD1 CASSPTTGGMKTQYF TGCGCCAGCAGCCCAACGACAGGGGGCATGAAGACCCAGTACTTC
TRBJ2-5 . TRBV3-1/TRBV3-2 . CASSVSLEDTQYF TGTGCCAGCAGCGTAAGCTTAGAGGATACCCAGTACTTC